The TCR delta chain described here comes from a study of delta chain sequences of gamma delta T cells (dated by TCRdb to between 2016 and 2019). The protocol used for the library was 5' RACE. The run used an Illumina MiSeq. After TCRdb called clones again from the public reads with CATT, rows with identical DNA were merged. The table for this sample lists more than 650 delta-chain clones; approximately 9.3% of them were counted only once. The ten largest clones take up approximately 70% of the sample. Turning to this clone: Its antigen is still unknown. No base quality values were provided; no much bigger clone lies one nucleotide off.

From the germline V gene, CDR1 is GEAIGNYY and CDR2 is EKD. Compared with germline, V lacks 8 bases and J lacks 0 bases; bases without a gene match: 11. Taken from cysteine to phenylalanine, the CDR3 has 15 residues. Only the CDR3 DNA is retained, 45 bases long and in frame from the first base. This clonotype was sampled from a human donor in good health. The specimen was either unsorted cells or a sorted T cell fraction (not recorded which). The receptor chain draws on TRDV2 and TRDJ1; 7 nucleotides in the junction match TRDD3. The DNA sequence reads TGTGCCTTCCCTAACGTGGGGGAATACACCGATAAACTCATCTTT. This codes for CAFPNVGEYTDKLIF.